Below are 11 T cell receptor beta chains sequenced from a single sample in a study of blood T cell repertoires in COVID-19. Generated by immunoSEQ multiplex PCR, the TCRdb table keeps only in-frame clones and is missing some. The table has about 320,000 clones, about 82% seen once. Specimen: peripheral blood. The receptors were gathered from a woman aged 50 to 65 with acute or convalescent COVID-19.

The rearrangement joins TRBV5-1 to TRBJ1-1; 9 nucleotides line up with TRBD1. V was pared by 0 bases and J by 5 bases, with 11 bases of the junction left unmatched. This CDR3 has 17 residues. Germline CDR1 is SGHRS and CDR2 is YFSETQ. The CDR3 sequence is CASSLVLDRGLGTEAFF. The CDR3 coding sequence is TGCGCCAGCAGCTTGGTGTTGGACAGGGGTCTAGGTACTGAAGCTTTCTTT.

The chain combines TRBV5-6 with TRBJ1-5; D is perhaps TRBD1 (5 bases). This CDR3 spans 16 amino acids. Germline V gene sequence: CDR1 SGHDT, CDR2 YYEEEE. V dropped 4 bases and J dropped 0 bases, with 14 bases sitting between them. The CDR3 reads CASSIAGPRSNQPQHF. As DNA, the CDR3 is TGTGCCAGCAGCATTGCGGGACCTCGTAGCAATCAGCCCCAGCATTTT.

V gene TRBV5-4 combines with J gene TRBJ1-2; D not resolved. The CDR3 spans 14 residues. Between the trimmed V and J ends, which lost 0 bases and 4 bases, there was a span of 10 bases. The V gene's germline CDR1 is SGHNT and CDR2 YYREEE (reference sequence). The CDR3 here is CASSLERAGYGYTF. DNA for the CDR3: TGTGCCAGCAGCTTGGAGAGGGCGGGCTATGGCTACACCTTC.

The rearrangement links TRBV4-1 to TRBJ2-7, with a possible D match to TRBD1 (6 bases). V lost 2 bases to trimming and J lost 6 bases, with 17 bases between them. Germline CDR1 reads MGHRA; CDR2 reads YSYEKL. The CDR3 has 15 residues. The CDR3 region is CASSQLYRELGEQYF. The CDR3 DNA reads TGCGCCAGCAGCCAATTGTACAGGGAGTTGGGCGAGCAGTACTTC.

The V and J genes are TRBV6-2 or TRBV6-3 and TRBJ2-7; TRBD2 might be the D (5 bases). From germline, CDR1 is MNHEY and CDR2 SVGEGT. Trimming removed 6 bases from V and 5 bases from J, with 20 bases in between. The CDR3 is 15 amino acids. CDR3 sequence (DNA): TGTGCCAGCAGCCGGACTTTAGCGCTTGCCAACGAGCAGTACTTC. This gives the protein CASSRTLALANEQYF.

The sample holds a few counts of this clone. V gene TRBV18 combines with J gene TRBJ2-2; no reliable D call. There are 13 residues in the CDR3. In germline, CDR1 is KGHSH, CDR2 LQKENI. With 0 bases removed from V and 7 bases from J, the gap between germline ends came to 6 bases. As DNA, the CDR3 is TGTGCCAGCTCACCACCAAGGAGCGGGGAGCTGTTTTTT. Protein: CASSPPRSGELFF.

This sequence joins TRBV28 and TRBJ1-5; the D gene is possibly TRBD1 (6 bases). Germline CDR1 is MDHEN and CDR2 is SYDVKM. Trimming pared 10 bases from V and 9 bases from J, leaving 16 bases between. The CDR3 is 12 residues long. The CDR3 nucleotides are TGTGCCATTCAGGGGCCGCGTGGGCCCCAGCATTTT. Protein: CAIQGPRGPQHF.

The rearrangement uses TRBV6-5 and TRBJ1-2; 9 bases align to TRBD1. This CDR3 spans 15 amino acids. CDR1 is MNHEY and CDR2 is SVGAGI in the germline V gene. With 5 bases clipped from V and 3 bases from J, the junction kept 7 bases outside the gene matches. For the CDR3, the DNA is TGTGCCAGCAGTCCCCGGACAGGGGTTTACTATGGCTACACCTTC. It is translated as CASSPRTGVYYGYTF.

J is TRBJ2-2 and V is TRBV6-5, with TRBD2 matching 7 bases. Germline V lookup: CDR1 MNHEY, CDR2 SVGAGI. Trimming cost V 7 bases and J 7 bases; bases outside gene matches: 9. The CDR3 loop spans 14 amino acids. The CDR3 DNA sequence: TGTGCCAGCACCCTAGGGCGGGACTACGGGGAGCTGTTTTTT. This encodes CASTLGRDYGELFF.

CDR3 bases: TGCGCCAGCAGCCAAGCTTCTAGCGTATTTACCTACGAGCAGTACTTC. This translates into CASSQASSVFTYEQYF. The chain is built from TRBV4-1 and TRBJ2-7; maybe TRBD2 (6 bases). The CDR3 spans 16 residues. Germline V gene lookup returns CDR1 MGHRA and CDR2 YSYEKL. V was trimmed by 1 base and J by 2 bases, leaving 15 bases between them.

The chain carries TRBV7-9 and TRBJ1-3; D is uncertain. Germline CDR1 and CDR2: SEHNR and FQNEAQ (reference sequence). This CDR3 has 12 amino acids. Trimming removed 1 base at V and 5 bases at J, with 3 bases between. CDR3 sequence reads: CASSLGRNTIYF. The CDR3 DNA reads TGTGCCAGCAGCTTAGGGCGAAACACCATATATTTT. The full variable domain, with the rest looked up from reference TRBV7-9 and TRBJ1-3, is DTGVSQNPRHKITKRGQNVTFRCDPISEHNRLYWYRQTLGQGPEFLTYFQNEAQLEKSRLLSDRFSAERPKGSFSTLEIQRTEQGDSAMYLCASSLGRNTIYFGEGSWLTVV.